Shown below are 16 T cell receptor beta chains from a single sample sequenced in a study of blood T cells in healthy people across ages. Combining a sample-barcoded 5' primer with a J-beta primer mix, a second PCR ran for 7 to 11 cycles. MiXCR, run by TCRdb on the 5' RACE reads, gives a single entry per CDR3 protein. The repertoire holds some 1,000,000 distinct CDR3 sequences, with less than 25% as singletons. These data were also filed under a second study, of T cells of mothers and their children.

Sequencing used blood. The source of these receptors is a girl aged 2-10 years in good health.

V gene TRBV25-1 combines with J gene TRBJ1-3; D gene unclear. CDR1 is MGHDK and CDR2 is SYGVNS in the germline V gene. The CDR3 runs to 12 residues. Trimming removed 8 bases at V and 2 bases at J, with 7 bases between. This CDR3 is CASPRAGNTIYF. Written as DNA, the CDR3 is TGTGCCAGCCCGCGGGCTGGAAACACCATATATTTT.

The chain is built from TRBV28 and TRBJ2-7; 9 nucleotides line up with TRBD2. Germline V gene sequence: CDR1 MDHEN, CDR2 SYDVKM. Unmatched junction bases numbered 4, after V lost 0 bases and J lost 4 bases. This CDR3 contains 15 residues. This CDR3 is CASSLWTSGPYEQYF. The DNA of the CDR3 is TGTGCCAGCAGTTTATGGACTAGCGGACCTTACGAGCAGTACTTC.

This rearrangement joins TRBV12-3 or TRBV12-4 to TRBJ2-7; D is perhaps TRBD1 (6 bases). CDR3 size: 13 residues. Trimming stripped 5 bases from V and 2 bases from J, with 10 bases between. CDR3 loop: CASSNAGAYEQYF. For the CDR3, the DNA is TGTGCCAGCAGTAATGCAGGGGCCTACGAGCAGTACTTC.

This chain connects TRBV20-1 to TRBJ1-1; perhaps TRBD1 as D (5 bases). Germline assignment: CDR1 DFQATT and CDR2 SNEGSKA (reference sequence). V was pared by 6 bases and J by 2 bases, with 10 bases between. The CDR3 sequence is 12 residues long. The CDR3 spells CSATQANTEAFF. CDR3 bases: TGCAGTGCCACACAGGCTAACACTGAAGCTTTCTTT.

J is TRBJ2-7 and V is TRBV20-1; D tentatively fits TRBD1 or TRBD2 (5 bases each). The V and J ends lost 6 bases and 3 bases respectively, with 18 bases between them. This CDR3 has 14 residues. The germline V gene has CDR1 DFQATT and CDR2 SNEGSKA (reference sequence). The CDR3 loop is CSAPFQGDFYEQYF. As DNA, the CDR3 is TGCAGTGCGCCGTTTCAGGGAGATTTCTACGAGCAGTACTTC.

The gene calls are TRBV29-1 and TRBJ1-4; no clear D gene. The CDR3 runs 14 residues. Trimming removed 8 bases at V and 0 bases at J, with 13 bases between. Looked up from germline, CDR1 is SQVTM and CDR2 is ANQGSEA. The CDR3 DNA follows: TGCAGCTTCGCTACGCTTGCAACTAATGAAAAACTGTTTTTT. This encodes CSFATLATNEKLFF.

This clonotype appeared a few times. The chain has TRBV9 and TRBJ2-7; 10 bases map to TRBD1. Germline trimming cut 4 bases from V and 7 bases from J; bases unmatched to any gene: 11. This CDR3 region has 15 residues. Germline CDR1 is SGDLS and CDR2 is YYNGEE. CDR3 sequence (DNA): TGTGCCAGCAGCTTAGGGACAGGGGCCCCCTGGGAGCAGTACTTC. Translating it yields CASSLGTGAPWEQYF. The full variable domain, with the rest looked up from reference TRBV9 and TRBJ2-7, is DSGVTQTPKHLITATGQRVTLRCSPRSGDLSVYWYQQSLDQGLQFLIQYYNGEERAKGNILERFSAQQFPDLHSELNLSSLELGDSALYFCASSLGTGAPWEQYFGPGTRLTVT.

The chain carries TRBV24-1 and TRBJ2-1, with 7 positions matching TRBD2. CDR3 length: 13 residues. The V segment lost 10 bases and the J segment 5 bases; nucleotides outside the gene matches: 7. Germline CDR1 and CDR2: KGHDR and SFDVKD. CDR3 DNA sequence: TGTGCCACGACCGGGACTAAGAACAATGAGCAGTTCTTC. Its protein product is CATTGTKNNEQFF.

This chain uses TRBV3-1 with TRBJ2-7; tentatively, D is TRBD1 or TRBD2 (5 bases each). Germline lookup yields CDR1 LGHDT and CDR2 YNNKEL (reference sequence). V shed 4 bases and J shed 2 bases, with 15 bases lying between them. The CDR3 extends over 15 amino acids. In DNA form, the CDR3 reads TGTGCCAGCAGCCGGGGGAGTGACGGAACCTACGAGCAGTACTTC. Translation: CASSRGSDGTYEQYF.

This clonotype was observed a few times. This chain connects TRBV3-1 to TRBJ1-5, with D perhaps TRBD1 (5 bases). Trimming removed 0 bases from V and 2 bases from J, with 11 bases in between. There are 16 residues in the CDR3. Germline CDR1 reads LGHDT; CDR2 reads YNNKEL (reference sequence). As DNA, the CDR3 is TGTGCCAGCAGCCAAGATTGGGGGGATGGCAATCAGCCCCAGCATTTT. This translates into CASSQDWGDGNQPQHF. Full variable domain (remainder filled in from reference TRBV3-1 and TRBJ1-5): DTAVSQTPKYLVTQMGNDKSIKCEQNLGHDTMYWYKQDSKKFLKIMFSYNNKELIINETVPNRFSPKSPDKAHLNLHINSLELGDSAVYFCASSQDWGDGNQPQHFGDGTRLSIL.

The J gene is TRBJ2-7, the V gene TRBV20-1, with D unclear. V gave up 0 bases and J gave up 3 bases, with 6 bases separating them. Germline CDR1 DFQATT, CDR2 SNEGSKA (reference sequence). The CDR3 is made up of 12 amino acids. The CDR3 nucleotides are TGCAGTGCTAGAGATGACGGCTACGAGCAGTACTTC. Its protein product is CSARDDGYEQYF.

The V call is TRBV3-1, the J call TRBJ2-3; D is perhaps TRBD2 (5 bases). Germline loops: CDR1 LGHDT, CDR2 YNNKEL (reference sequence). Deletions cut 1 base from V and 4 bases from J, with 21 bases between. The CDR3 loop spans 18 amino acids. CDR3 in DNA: TGTGCCAGCAGCCAAGTTCTCCATTCGGTCGGGGTTTCAGATACGCAGTATTTT. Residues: CASSQVLHSVGVSDTQYF.

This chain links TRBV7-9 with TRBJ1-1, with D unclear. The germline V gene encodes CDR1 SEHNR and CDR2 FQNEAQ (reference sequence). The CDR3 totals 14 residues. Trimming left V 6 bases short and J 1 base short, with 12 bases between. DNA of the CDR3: TGTGCCAGCAGTCCTACAGATCAGAACACTGAAGCTTTCTTT. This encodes CASSPTDQNTEAFF.

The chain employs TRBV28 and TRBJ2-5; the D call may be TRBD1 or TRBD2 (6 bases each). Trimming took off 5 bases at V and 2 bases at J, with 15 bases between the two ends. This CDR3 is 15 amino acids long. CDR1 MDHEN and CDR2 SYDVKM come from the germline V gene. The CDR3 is CASSPGGSSQETQYF. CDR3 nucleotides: TGTGCCAGCAGTCCCGGGGGCTCGTCGCAAGAGACCCAGTACTTC.

CDR3 sequence (DNA): TGCGCCAGCAGCCAGGGACAGGGGTTGGGAGAGACCCAGTACTTC. Translating it yields CASSQGQGLGETQYF. The chain links TRBV4-3 to TRBJ2-5, with 10 bases identical to TRBD1. The CDR3 spans 15 residues. J lost 4 bases, V lost 3 bases, and 5 bases had no gene match. The germline V gene has CDR1 LGHNA and CDR2 YSLEER.

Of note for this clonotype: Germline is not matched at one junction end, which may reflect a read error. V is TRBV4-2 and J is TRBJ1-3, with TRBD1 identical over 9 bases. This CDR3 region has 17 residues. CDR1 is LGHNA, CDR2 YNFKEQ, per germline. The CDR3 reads CASSQDRVGTGPNTVYF. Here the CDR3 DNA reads TGTGCCAGCAGCCAAGATAGGGTGGGGACAGGGCCCAACACCGTATATTTT.